The 18 T cell receptor beta chains below all came from one sample that was sequenced in a study of regulatory T cells in long-lasting Graves disease (dated by TCRdb to about 2021). In the paper's terms, the time point label means: newly diagnosed GD, antithyroid drugs for less than 3 months. For both TCR sequencing and RNA sequencing, RNA was extracted from PBMCs using TRIzol. Libraries were built with multiplex PCR. For sequencing, an Illumina HiSeq 4000 was employed. To build TCR beta libraries, CDR3 regions were amplified by Arm-PCR using iRepertoire HTBI primers. TCRdb trimmed the raw reads at Q25, called clones with MiXCR and kept productive beta chains. Rows merge per CDR3 protein into single entries with the most common DNA and genes. Counted in this sample were a few hundred thousand distinct CDR3 sequences; around 20% of them appeared once. In total, the top ten clones hold around 14% of the sample.

The specimen was peripheral blood mononuclear cells (PBMCs), collected at new diagnosis, from a patient treated with antithyroid drugs. These receptors were taken from a female donor with Graves disease.

In its sample, this clonotype was seen many times. This rearrangement joins TRBV3-1 to TRBJ2-7, with D possibly called TRBD1 or TRBD2 (6 bases each). There are 17 residues in the CDR3. Trimming cost V 3 bases and J 3 bases, with 21 bases left between them. The germline V gene encodes CDR1 LGHDT and CDR2 YNNKEL (reference sequence). This CDR3 is CASSQMRSGGGGYEQYF. The CDR3 region has the DNA TGTGCCAGCAGCCAGATGAGGAGCGGCGGAGGGGGCTACGAGCAGTACTTC.

This clonotype was observed at least ten times. The chain couples TRBV6-2 or TRBV6-3 to TRBJ2-7; a possible D gene is TRBD2 (5 bases). Trimming cost V 6 bases and J 3 bases, with 21 bases left between them. The CDR3 is made up of 16 amino acids. Germline V gene data show CDR1 as MNHEY and CDR2 as SVGEGT. Here the CDR3 reads CASSLPKYAGLYEQYF. The DNA for the CDR3 is TGTGCCAGCAGCCTCCCTAAGTATGCGGGCCTCTACGAGCAGTACTTC.

This clonotype occurred many times. The CDR3 DNA sequence: TGTGCCAGTAGGACCTTTTTTCGCGGGAATCAGCCCCAGCATTTT. Encoded protein: CASRTFFRGNQPQHF. The rearrangement joins TRBV19 to TRBJ1-5, with D unclear. Germline V gives CDR1 LNHDA, CDR2 SQIVND (reference sequence). V lost 6 bases and J 4 bases, leaving 16 bases between the germline ends. This CDR3 region has 15 residues.

Notes on this clonotype: Just one base apart from a much larger clone, this may be a read error. V and J are TRBV7-3 and TRBJ2-1; TRBD1 might be the D (5 bases). CDR1 and CDR2 (germline): SGHTA, FQGTGA. The CDR3 has 13 amino acids. CDR3 nucleotide sequence: TGTGCCAGCAACGATCAGGGTAGAAATGAGCAGTCCTTC. Residues: CASNDQGRNEQSF.

This clonotype was detected many times. V is TRBV27 and J is TRBJ2-2; D possibly corresponds to TRBD2 (7 bases). The CDR3 is 14 residues long. Looked up from germline, CDR1 is MNHEY and CDR2 is SMNVEV (reference sequence). The ends were cut back, 6 bases at V and 2 bases at J, with 10 bases in the middle. Here the CDR3 DNA reads TGTGCCAGCAGGGCGGGGGCCAACACCGGGGAGCTGTTTTTT. Translating it yields CASRAGANTGELFF.

This clonotype was seen at least ten times. The chain recombines TRBV27 with TRBJ2-5; D unclear. CDR3 length: 14 residues. Per the germline V gene, CDR1 is MNHEY and CDR2 is SMNVEV (reference sequence). V lost 2 bases, J lost 1 base, and 8 bases lay in between. The CDR3 DNA follows: TGTGCCAGCAGTTTAATAGGGATCCAAGAGACCCAGTACTTC. It yields the protein CASSLIGIQETQYF.

This clonotype was seen more than once but under ten times. A much larger clone sits a single nucleotide away, making a read error possible. This sequence joins TRBV7-2 and TRBJ1-2, with D maybe TRBD1 (6 bases). Germline CDR1 SGHTA, CDR2 FQGNSA. The CDR3 contains 15 residues. V was pared by 3 bases and J by 7 bases, with 18 bases between. The CDR3 is CASSLIMAGASGYTF. The CDR3 DNA is TGTGCCAGCAGCTTGATAATGGCAGGGGCGAGTGGCTACACCTTC.

About this clonotype: A much larger clone lies a single base off, so this may be a read error. V usage is TRBV6-1 and J usage is TRBJ2-7; D is unclear. CDR1 is MNHNS and CDR2 is SASEGT in the germline V gene. Deletions cut 2 bases from V and 5 bases from J, with 13 bases between. CDR3 length: 14 amino acids. The CDR3 bases are TGTGCCAGCAGTGAAACAGTCCCGGGCCACGAGCAGTACTTC. This encodes CASSETVPGHEQYF.

Ten or more counts support this clonotype. The CDR3 DNA reads as TGTGCCAGCAGCCGACCGGGACAGGGTAGGGCCCAGTACTTC. Protein product: CASSRPGQGRAQYF. The chain is built from TRBV3-1 and TRBJ2-5, with TRBD1 identical over 9 bases. Germline CDR1 and CDR2: LGHDT and YNNKEL (reference sequence). This CDR3 region has 14 residues. Unmatched junction bases numbered 9, after V lost 4 bases and J lost 9 bases.

This chain uses TRBV2 with TRBJ2-3, with 12 bases aligning to TRBD1. CDR1 is SNHLY and CDR2 is FYNNEI in the germline V gene. The V gene end was trimmed by 3 bases and the J gene end by 6 bases; junction bases not matched to a gene: 7. The CDR3 extends over 16 amino acids. This CDR3 is CASSDGTGGFRDTQYF. CDR3 bases: TGTGCCAGCAGTGACGGGACAGGGGGCTTTAGGGATACGCAGTATTTT.

This rearrangement joins TRBV20-1 to TRBJ1-2; D is undetermined. The CDR3 sequence is 14 residues long. The ends were cut back, 4 bases at V and 3 bases at J, with 15 bases in the middle. Per the germline V gene, CDR1 is DFQATT and CDR2 is SNEGSKA (reference sequence). CDR3 region: CSAKKMGMDYGYTF. The CDR3 DNA reads TGCAGTGCTAAAAAGATGGGGATGGACTATGGCTACACCTTC.

This clonotype has more than one count but fewer than ten. The J gene is TRBJ2-1, the V gene TRBV29-1, with 12 bases lining up with TRBD2. CDR1 is SQVTM, CDR2 ANQGSEA, per germline. With 4 bases clipped from V and 0 bases from J, the junction kept 7 bases outside the gene matches. The CDR3 runs to 17 residues. The CDR3 is CSVGGLAGGSSYNEQFF. In DNA, the CDR3 is TGCAGCGTTGGCGGTCTAGCGGGAGGGTCCTCCTACAATGAGCAGTTCTTC.

This clonotype came up many times. The V call is TRBV11-2, the J call TRBJ2-3; D may be TRBD2 (6 bases). The CDR3 is made up of 14 amino acids. Germline CDR1 is SGHAT and CDR2 is FQNNGV. Trimming cost V 0 bases and J 5 bases, with 9 bases left between them. CDR3 bases: TGTGCCAGCAGCTTAGACGCCGGGGGAGATACGCAGTATTTT. This codes for CASSLDAGGDTQYF.

The table lists this clonotype with many counts. The CDR3 loop is CASSLESSGNEQYF. As DNA, the CDR3 is TGTGCCAGCAGCTTAGAGAGCTCAGGTAACGAGCAGTACTTC. The J gene is TRBJ2-7, the V gene TRBV7-9; D is undetermined. The germline V and J ends were trimmed by 1 base and 5 bases, with 12 bases remaining between them. CDR3 length: 14 residues. Germline CDR1 and CDR2: SEHNR and FQNEAQ (reference sequence).

A word on this clonotype: A far larger clone is one base from this, pointing to a likely read error. The chain has TRBV3-1 and TRBJ1-2; a weak D match, TRBD1 (5 bases). Germline loops: CDR1 LGHDT, CDR2 YNNKEL (reference sequence). CDR3 length: 16 residues. The CDR3: CARSLVGTGRDYGYTF. DNA of the CDR3: TGTGCCCGCAGCTTGGTGGGGACCGGGCGGGACTATGGCTACACCTTC.

This clonotype was detected many times. V gene TRBV7-8 combines with J gene TRBJ1-4; 10 positions agree with TRBD1. Unmatched junction bases numbered 6, after V lost 2 bases and J lost 3 bases. Germline assignment: CDR1 SGHVS and CDR2 FQNEAQ. This CDR3 has 17 amino acids. The CDR3 region has the DNA TGTGCCAGCAGCTTAAGGGGACAGGGGATCGCTAATGAAAAACTGTTTTTT. This codes for CASSLRGQGIANEKLFF.

V is TRBV2 and J is TRBJ1-1, with unresolved D. The V and J ends lost 5 bases and 1 base respectively, with 14 bases between them. The CDR3 is 15 residues long. Per the germline V gene, CDR1 is SNHLY and CDR2 is FYNNEI. The CDR3 nucleotides read TGTGCCAGCAGTCGGGATTCATATCCGAACACTGAAGCTTTCTTT. Translated: CASSRDSYPNTEAFF.

At least ten counts were recorded for this clonotype. This chain links TRBV7-2 with TRBJ2-1, with 15 bases aligning to TRBD2. The CDR3 has 16 amino acids. V trimming: 6 bases; J trimming: 5 bases; junction bases outside the gene matches: 5. Looked up from germline, CDR1 is SGHTA and CDR2 is FQGNSA. Here the CDR3 DNA reads TGTGCCAGCAGGCCGGGACTAGCGGGAGGAAACAATGAGCAGTTCTTC. Residues: CASRPGLAGGNNEQFF.